A single count supports the clone carrying this TCR beta chain. Its target is not known. This sample is drawn from a study of shared clonotypes between healthy human individuals. The overall study: Donor composition was a couple of women and three men, aged 18 to 49. General observations from the study: Across four donors, naive CD4 shared around 5.3%, naive CD8 about 3.2%, memory CD4 2% to 2.5%, memory CD8 around 0.42%.

The assay was immunoSEQ multiplex PCR, and TCRdb's table has in-frame clones only and misses some. The sample records 2 million to 3 million clones, under 95% being singletons. CDR1 is SGHAT and CDR2 is FQDESV in the germline V gene (reference sequence). V gave up 5 bases and J gave up 6 bases, with 14 bases separating them. The length of the CDR3 is 13 residues. This clonotype was sampled from a man aged 18 to 30 in good health. Some clones in this sample may be carry-over from other donors' samples. The chain is built from TRBV11-1 and TRBJ2-7; no definite D call. Sequenced sample: naive CD4+ T cells from PBMCs. The subset was: CD45RA+ positively selected. CDR3 nucleotides: TGTGCCAGCAGCCCCCGCGAGAAGGGCGAGCAGTACTTC. Translated, it gives CASSPREKGEQYF. Variable domain in full (rest from reference TRBV11-1 and TRBJ2-7): EAEVAQSPRYKITEKSQAVAFWCDPISGHATLYWYRQILGQGPELLVQFQDESVVDDSQLPKDRFSAERLKGVDSTLKIQPAELGDSAMYLCASSPREKGEQYFGPGTRLTVT.